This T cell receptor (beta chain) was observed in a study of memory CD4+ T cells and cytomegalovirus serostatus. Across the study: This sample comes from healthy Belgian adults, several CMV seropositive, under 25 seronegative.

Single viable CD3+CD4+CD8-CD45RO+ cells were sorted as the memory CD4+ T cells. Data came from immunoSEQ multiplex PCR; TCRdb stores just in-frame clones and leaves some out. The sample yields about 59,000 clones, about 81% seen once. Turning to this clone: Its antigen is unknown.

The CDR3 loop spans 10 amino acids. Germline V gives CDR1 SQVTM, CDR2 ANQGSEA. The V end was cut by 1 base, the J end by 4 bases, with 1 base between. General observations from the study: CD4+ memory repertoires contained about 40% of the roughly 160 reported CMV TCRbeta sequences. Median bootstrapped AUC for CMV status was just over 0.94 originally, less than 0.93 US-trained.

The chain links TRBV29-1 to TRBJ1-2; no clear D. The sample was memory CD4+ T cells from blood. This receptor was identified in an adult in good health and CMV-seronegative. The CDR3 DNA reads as TGCAGCGTTGAAGGCTATGGCTACACCTTC. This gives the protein CSVEGYGYTF. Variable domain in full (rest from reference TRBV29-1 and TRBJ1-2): SAVISQKPSRDICQRGTSLTIQCQVDSQVTMMFWYRQQPGQSLTLIATANQGSEATYESGFVIDKFPISRPNLTFSTLTVSNMSPEDSSIYLCSVEGYGYTFGSGTRLTVV.